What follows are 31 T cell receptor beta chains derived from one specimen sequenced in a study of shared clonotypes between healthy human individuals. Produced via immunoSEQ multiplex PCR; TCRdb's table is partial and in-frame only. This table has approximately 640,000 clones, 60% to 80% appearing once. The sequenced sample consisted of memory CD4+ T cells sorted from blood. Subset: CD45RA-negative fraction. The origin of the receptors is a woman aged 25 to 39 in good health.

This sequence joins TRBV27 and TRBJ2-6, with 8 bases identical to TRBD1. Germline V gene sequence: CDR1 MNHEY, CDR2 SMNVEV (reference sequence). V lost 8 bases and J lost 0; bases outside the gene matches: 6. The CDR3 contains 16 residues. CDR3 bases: TGTGCCAGCGGGGGACAGGATTTCTCTGGGGCCAACGTCCTGACTTTC. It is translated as CASGGQDFSGANVLTF.

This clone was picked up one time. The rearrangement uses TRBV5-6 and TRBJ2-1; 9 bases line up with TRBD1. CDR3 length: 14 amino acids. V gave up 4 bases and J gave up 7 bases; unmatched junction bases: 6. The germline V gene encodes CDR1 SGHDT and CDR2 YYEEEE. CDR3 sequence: CASSQLDRGNEQFF. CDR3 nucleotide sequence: TGTGCCAGCAGCCAACTTGACAGGGGGAATGAGCAGTTCTTC.

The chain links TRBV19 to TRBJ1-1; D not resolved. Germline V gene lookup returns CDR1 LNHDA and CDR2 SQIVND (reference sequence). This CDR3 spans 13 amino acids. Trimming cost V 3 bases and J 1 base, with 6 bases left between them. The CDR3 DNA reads TGTGCCAGTAGTATTAAGGGGAACACTGAAGCTTTCTTT. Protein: CASSIKGNTEAFF.

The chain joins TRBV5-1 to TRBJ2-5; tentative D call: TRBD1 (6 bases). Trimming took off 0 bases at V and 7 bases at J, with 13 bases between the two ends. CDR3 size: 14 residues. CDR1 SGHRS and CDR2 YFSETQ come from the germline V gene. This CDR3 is CASSLAKGVGTQYF. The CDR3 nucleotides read TGCGCCAGCAGCTTGGCAAAGGGGGTTGGGACCCAGTACTTC.

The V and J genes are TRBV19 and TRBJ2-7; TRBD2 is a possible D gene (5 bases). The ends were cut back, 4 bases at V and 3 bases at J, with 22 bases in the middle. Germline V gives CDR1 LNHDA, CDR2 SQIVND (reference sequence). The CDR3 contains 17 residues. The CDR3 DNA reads TGTGCCAGTAGTACCATCCCCGGGGAAGGGAATTTCTACGAGCAGTACTTC. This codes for CASSTIPGEGNFYEQYF.

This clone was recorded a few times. CDR3 sequence: CASSRKGLAGAYEQYF. CDR3 nucleotides: TGCGCCAGCAGCCGGAAGGGGTTAGCGGGGGCCTACGAGCAGTACTTC. This chain uses TRBV4-1 with TRBJ2-7, with 9 bases fitting TRBD2. Germline CDR1 and CDR2: MGHRA and YSYEKL. Germline trimming cut 4 bases from V and 2 bases from J; bases unmatched to any gene: 9. This CDR3 is built from 16 residues.

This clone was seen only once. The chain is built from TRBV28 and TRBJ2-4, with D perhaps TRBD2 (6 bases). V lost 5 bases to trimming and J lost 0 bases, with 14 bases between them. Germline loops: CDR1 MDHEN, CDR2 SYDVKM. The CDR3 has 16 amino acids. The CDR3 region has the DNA TGTGCCAGCAGTGGGGGAGGCGACTCAGCCAAAAACATTCAGTACTTC. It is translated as CASSGGGDSAKNIQYF.

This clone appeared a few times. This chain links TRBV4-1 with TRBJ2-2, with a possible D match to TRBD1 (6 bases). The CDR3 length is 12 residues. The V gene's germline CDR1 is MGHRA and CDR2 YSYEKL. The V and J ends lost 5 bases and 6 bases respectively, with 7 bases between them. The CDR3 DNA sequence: TGCGCCAGCAGCAACAGGGCCGGGGAGCTGTTTTTT. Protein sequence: CASSNRAGELFF.

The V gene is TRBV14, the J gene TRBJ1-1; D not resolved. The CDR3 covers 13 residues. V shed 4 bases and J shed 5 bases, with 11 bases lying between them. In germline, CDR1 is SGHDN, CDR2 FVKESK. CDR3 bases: TGTGCCAGCAGCCTGACATCTTCTACTGAAGCTTTCTTT. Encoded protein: CASSLTSSTEAFF.

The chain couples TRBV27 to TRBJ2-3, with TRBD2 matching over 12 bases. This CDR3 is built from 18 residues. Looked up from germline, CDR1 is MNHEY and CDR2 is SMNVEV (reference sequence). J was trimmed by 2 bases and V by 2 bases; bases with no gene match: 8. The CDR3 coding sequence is TGTGCCAGCAGTTTACTGCCTAGCGGGGGGGGGCACACAGATACGCAGTATTTT. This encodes CASSLLPSGGGHTDTQYF.

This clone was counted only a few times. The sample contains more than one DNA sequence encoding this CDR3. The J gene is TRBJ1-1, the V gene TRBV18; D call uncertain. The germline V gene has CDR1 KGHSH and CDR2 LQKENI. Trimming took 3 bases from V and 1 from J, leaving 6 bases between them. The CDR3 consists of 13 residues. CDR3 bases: TGTGCCAGCTCACCCAACGGGAACACTGAAGCTTTCTTT. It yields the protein CASSPNGNTEAFF.

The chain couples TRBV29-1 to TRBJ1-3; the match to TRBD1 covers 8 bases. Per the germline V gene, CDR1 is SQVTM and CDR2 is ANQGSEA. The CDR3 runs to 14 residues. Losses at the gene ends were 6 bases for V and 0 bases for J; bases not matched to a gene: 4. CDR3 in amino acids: CSVMTGVSGNTIYF. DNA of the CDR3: TGCAGCGTCATGACAGGGGTCTCTGGAAACACCATATATTTT.

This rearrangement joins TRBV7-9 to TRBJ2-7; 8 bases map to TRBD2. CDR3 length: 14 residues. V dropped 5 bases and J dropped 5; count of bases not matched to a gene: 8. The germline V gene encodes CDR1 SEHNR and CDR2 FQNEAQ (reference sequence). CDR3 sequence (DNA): TGTGCCAGCAGCGGAAGCGGGAGAGGTCACGAGCAGTACTTC. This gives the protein CASSGSGRGHEQYF.

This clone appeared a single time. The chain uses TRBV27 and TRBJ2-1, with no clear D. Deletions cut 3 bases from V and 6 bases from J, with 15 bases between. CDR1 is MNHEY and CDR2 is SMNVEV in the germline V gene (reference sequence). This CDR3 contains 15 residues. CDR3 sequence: CASSLIPAIGNEQFF. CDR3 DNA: TGTGCCAGCAGTTTGATCCCGGCGATCGGCAATGAGCAGTTCTTC.

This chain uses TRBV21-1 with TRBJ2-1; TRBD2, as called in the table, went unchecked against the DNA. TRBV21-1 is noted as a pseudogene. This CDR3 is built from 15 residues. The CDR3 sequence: CASSGGREGLHEQFF. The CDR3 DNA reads TGTGCCAGCAGTGGGGGTCGGGAGGGCCTCCATGAGCAGTTCTTC.

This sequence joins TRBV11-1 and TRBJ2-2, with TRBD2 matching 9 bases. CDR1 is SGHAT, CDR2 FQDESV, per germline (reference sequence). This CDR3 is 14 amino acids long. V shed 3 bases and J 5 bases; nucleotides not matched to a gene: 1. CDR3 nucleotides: TGTGCCAGCAGCTTCGGACTAGCGACCGGGGAGCTGTTTTTT. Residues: CASSFGLATGELFF.

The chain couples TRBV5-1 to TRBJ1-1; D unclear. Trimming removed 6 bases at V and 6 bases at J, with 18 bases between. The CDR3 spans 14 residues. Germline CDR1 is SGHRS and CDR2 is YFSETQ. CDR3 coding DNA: TGCGCCAGCATCTCTAATTCGGCAGGCGCTGAAGCTTTCTTT. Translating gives CASISNSAGAEAFF.

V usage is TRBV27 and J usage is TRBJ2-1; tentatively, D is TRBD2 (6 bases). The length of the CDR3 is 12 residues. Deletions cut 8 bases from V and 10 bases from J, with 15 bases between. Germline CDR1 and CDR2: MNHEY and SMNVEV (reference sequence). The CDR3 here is CASPLRAGEQFF. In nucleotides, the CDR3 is TGTGCCAGCCCCCTGCGGGCGGGGGAGCAGTTCTTC.

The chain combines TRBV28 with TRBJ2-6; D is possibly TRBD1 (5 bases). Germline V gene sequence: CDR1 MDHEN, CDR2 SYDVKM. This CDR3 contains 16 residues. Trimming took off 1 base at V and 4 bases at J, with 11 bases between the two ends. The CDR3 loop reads CASSLSRGLGANVLTF. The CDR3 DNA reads TGTGCCAGCAGTTTATCAAGGGGTCTGGGGGCCAACGTCCTGACTTTC.

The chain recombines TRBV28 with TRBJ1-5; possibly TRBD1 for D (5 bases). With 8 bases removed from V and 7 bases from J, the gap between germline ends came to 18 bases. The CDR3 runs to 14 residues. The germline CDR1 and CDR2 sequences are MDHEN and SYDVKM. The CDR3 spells CASGTPHGVQPQHF. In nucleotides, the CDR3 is TGTGCCAGCGGGACTCCACACGGAGTCCAGCCCCAGCATTTT.

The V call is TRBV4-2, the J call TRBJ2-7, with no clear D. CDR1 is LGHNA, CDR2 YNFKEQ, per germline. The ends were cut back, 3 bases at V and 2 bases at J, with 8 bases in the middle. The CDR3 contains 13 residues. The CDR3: CASSQDQTYEQYF. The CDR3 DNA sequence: TGTGCCAGCAGCCAGGATCAGACCTACGAGCAGTACTTC.

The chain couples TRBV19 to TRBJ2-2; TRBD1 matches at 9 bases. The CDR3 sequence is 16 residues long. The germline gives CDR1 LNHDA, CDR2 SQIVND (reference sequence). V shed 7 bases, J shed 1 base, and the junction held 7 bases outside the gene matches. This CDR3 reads CASTDTGGGNTGELFF. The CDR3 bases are TGTGCCAGTACCGACACAGGGGGCGGGAACACCGGGGAGCTGTTTTTT.

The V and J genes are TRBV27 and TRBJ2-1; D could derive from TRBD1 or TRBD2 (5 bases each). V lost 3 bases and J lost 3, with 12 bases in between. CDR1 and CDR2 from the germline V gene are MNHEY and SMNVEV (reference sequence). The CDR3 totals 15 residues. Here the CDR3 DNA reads TGTGCCAGCAGTTTTAGAGGGACCATCTACAATGAGCAGTTCTTC. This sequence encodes CASSFRGTIYNEQFF.

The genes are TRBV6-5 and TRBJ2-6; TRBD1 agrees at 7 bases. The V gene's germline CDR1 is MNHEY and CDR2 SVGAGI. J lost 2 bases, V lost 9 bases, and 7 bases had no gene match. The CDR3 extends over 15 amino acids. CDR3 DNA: TGTGCCAGTCAGACAGGGTATGCTGGGGCCAACGTCCTGACTTTC. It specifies CASQTGYAGANVLTF.

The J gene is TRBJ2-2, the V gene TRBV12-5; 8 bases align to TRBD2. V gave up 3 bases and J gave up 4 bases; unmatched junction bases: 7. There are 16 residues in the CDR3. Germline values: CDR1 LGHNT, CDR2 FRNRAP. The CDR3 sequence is CASGFDSGKVTGELFF. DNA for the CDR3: TGTGCTAGTGGTTTTGATAGCGGGAAGGTCACCGGGGAGCTGTTTTTT.

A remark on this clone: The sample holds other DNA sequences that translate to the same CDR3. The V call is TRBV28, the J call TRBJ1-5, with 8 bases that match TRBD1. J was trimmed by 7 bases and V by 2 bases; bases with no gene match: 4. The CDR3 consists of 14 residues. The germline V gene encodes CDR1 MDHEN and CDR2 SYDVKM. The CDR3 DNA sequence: TGTGCCAGCAGTTTAGGACAGGGAAGGCAGCCCCAGCATTTT. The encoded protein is CASSLGQGRQPQHF.

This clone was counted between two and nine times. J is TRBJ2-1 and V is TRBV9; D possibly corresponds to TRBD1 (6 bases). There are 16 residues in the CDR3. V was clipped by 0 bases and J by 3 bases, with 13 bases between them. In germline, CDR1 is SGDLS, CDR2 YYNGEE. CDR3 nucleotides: TGTGCCAGCAGCGTAGGAGGTCAGGGGTACTACAATGAGCAGTTCTTC. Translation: CASSVGGQGYYNEQFF. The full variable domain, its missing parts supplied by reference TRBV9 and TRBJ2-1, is DSGVTQTPKHLITATGQRVTLRCSPRSGDLSVYWYQQSLDQGLQFLIQYYNGEERAKGNILERFSAQQFPDLHSELNLSSLELGDSALYFCASSVGGQGYYNEQFFGPGTRLTVL.

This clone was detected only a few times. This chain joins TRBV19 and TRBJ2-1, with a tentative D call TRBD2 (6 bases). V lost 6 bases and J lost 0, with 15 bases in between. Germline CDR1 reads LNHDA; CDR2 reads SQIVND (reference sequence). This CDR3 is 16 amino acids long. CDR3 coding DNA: TGTGCCAGTAGGGAACGGTACGGGGGCTCCTACAATGAGCAGTTCTTC. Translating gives CASRERYGGSYNEQFF.

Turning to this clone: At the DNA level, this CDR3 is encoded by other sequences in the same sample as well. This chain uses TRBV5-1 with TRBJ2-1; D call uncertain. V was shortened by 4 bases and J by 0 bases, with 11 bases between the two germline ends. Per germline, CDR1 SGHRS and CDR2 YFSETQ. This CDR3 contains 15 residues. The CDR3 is CASSPDRSSYNEQFF. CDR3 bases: TGCGCCAGCAGCCCGGACCGAAGCTCCTACAATGAGCAGTTCTTC.

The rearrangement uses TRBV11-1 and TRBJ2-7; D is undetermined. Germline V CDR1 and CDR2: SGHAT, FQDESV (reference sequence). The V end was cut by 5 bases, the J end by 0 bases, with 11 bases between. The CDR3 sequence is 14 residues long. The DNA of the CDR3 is TGTGCCAGCAGCCCGACCCTTTTCTCCTACGAGCAGTACTTC. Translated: CASSPTLFSYEQYF.

The CDR3 is CASSLVLGRYEQYF. The CDR3 DNA is TGTGCCAGCAGTTTAGTCCTAGGGCGGTACGAGCAGTACTTC. The chain couples TRBV27 to TRBJ2-7; D remains unclear. The CDR3 spans 14 residues. V was clipped by 2 bases and J by 4 bases, with 12 bases between them. CDR1 and CDR2 (germline): MNHEY, SMNVEV (reference sequence).